The rows below give T cell receptor beta chains drawn from one sample of a study of cytomegalovirus exposure and HLA in healthy donors. Clones were read by immunoSEQ multiplex PCR, and TCRdb kept only the in-frame ones, dropping some. The table has approximately 100,000 clones, 65% to 75% seen once. The sequencing sample was made of PBMCs. These TCRs come from a man aged 35 to 55 in good health and CMV-seropositive. CDR3s include the opening cysteine and the closing phenylalanine or tryptophan. A D gene is named only where the DNA matches it firmly. Not every row has a clone size; where given, it reads once, few, many or a size class.

CDR3 DNA: TGTGCCAGCAGTGGCAGACTAGCGGGAGGGGAAGAGACCCAGTACTTC
CDR3 protein: CASSGRLAGGEETQYF
V gene: TRBV6-1
D gene: TRBD2
J gene: TRBJ2-5
clone size: few

CDR3 DNA: TGTGCCAGCAGCGTTCTAGCGACCGGGGAGCTGTTTTTT
CDR3 protein: CASSVLATGELFF
V gene: TRBV7-2
D gene: NA
J gene: TRBJ2-2
clone size: few

CDR3 DNA: TGTGCCACCTTTTCTGGAAACACCATATATTTT
CDR3 protein: CATFSGNTIYF
V gene: TRBV7-9
D gene: NA
J gene: TRBJ1-3
clone size: once

CDR3 DNA: TGCAGCGTTGAAGCTCGGGGTTATCACACTGAAGCTTTCTTT
CDR3 protein: CSVEARGYHTEAFF
V gene: TRBV29-1
D gene: NA
J gene: TRBJ1-1
clone size: once

CDR3 DNA: TGTGCCAGTAGTCTCACATCACACTATGGCTACACCTTC
CDR3 protein: CASSLTSHYGYTF
V gene: TRBV19
D gene: NA
J gene: TRBJ1-2
clone size: once

CDR3 DNA: TGTGCCAGCAGTGAGCCGACTAGCTTGAACAATGAGCAGTTCTTC
CDR3 protein: CASSEPTSLNNEQFF
V gene: TRBV2
D gene: TRBD2
J gene: TRBJ2-1
clone size: NA

CDR3 DNA: TGTGCCAGCAGCCCGCGAGTTGACACTGAAGCTTTCTTT
CDR3 protein: CASSPRVDTEAFF
V gene: TRBV4-2
D gene: NA
J gene: TRBJ1-1
clone size: NA

CDR3 DNA: TGTGCCAGCAGCTTATCCCGAGAGACCCAGTACTTC
CDR3 protein: CASSLSRETQYF
V gene: TRBV7-3
D gene: NA
J gene: TRBJ2-5
clone size: NA

CDR3 DNA: TGTGCCAGCAGCTTAGCACCGGGAGCGAACTATGGCTACACCTTC
CDR3 protein: CASSLAPGANYGYTF
V gene: TRBV11-1
D gene: NA
J gene: TRBJ1-2
clone size: NA

CDR3 DNA: TGTGCCAGCAGCTTAGATACAGGGGGAGAGACCCAGTACTTC
CDR3 protein: CASSLDTGGETQYF
V gene: TRBV7-7
D gene: TRBD1
J gene: TRBJ2-5
clone size: NA

CDR3 DNA: TGCGCCAGCAGCTTACCTACTAGTGATACGCAGTATTTT
CDR3 protein: CASSLPTSDTQYF
V gene: TRBV5-1
D gene: NA
J gene: TRBJ2-3
clone size: NA

CDR3 DNA: TGCGCCAGCAGCCTCCCCGGGGATCAGTATGGCTACACCTTC
CDR3 protein: CASSLPGDQYGYTF
V gene: TRBV5-1
D gene: NA
J gene: TRBJ1-2
clone size: few

CDR3 DNA: TGTGCCAGCAGCTTAGGTCAACGGGATGGAAACACCATATATTTT
CDR3 protein: CASSLGQRDGNTIYF
V gene: TRBV7-3
D gene: NA
J gene: TRBJ1-3
clone size: few

CDR3 DNA: TGCGCCAGCAGCCAAGAAGACAGATACAATCAGCCCCAGCATTTT
CDR3 protein: CASSQEDRYNQPQHF
V gene: TRBV4-3
D gene: NA
J gene: TRBJ1-5
clone size: NA

CDR3 DNA: TGTGCCTACCTCCTGGGACAGGCCAACTTCTATGGCTACACCTTC
CDR3 protein: CAYLLGQANFYGYTF
V gene: TRBV30
D gene: TRBD1
J gene: TRBJ1-2
clone size: NA

CDR3 DNA: TGTGCCAGCACACAAACTCTGGGACAGAAATTCTATGGCTACACCTTC
CDR3 protein: CASTQTLGQKFYGYTF
V gene: TRBV7-9
D gene: TRBD1
J gene: TRBJ1-2
clone size: NA

CDR3 DNA: TGTGCCAGCAGCCAGGGGGCCATCAGTGGCTACACCTTC
CDR3 protein: CASSQGAISGYTF
V gene: TRBV7-9
D gene: TRBD1
J gene: TRBJ1-2
clone size: NA

CDR3 DNA: TGTGCCAGCAGCTCGCAGCCAAGGGGGCGTATCACTGAAGCTTTCTTT
CDR3 protein: CASSSQPRGRITEAFF
V gene: TRBV9
D gene: TRBD1
J gene: TRBJ1-1
clone size: NA

CDR3 DNA: TGTGCCAGCAGCACATCAGGACTAGCGGGATCCTACAATGAGCAGTTCTTC
CDR3 protein: CASSTSGLAGSYNEQFF
V gene: TRBV7-8
D gene: TRBD2
J gene: TRBJ2-1
clone size: NA

CDR3 DNA: TGTGCCTGGAGTCCGAACTATTACGAGCAGTACTTC
CDR3 protein: CAWSPNYYEQYF
V gene: TRBV30
D gene: NA
J gene: TRBJ2-7
clone size: NA

CDR3 DNA: TGTGCCAGCAGCCTTCTAGCTTATGGCACCGGGGAGCTGTTTTTT
CDR3 protein: CASSLLAYGTGELFF
V gene: TRBV7-2
D gene: NA
J gene: TRBJ2-2
clone size: NA

CDR3 DNA: TGTGCCAGCAGCTCCGGACAGGCTGGAAACACCATATATTTT
CDR3 protein: CASSSGQAGNTIYF
V gene: TRBV5-4
D gene: TRBD1
J gene: TRBJ1-3
clone size: NA

CDR3 DNA: TGCGCCAGCAGCCAAGATCGGCAGGGGGTGTCTGGGGCCAACGTCCTGACTTTC
CDR3 protein: CASSQDRQGVSGANVLTF
V gene: TRBV4-1
D gene: TRBD1
J gene: TRBJ2-6
clone size: NA

CDR3 DNA: TGTGCCAGCAGCCCAGGCCAGCGGGCCCACTCTGGGGCCAACGTCCTGACTTTC
CDR3 protein: CASSPGQRAHSGANVLTF
V gene: TRBV5-6
D gene: NA
J gene: TRBJ2-6
clone size: few

CDR3 DNA: TGTGCCAGCAGCCCATATGGGCTGTCGGACACTGAAGCTTTCTTT
CDR3 protein: CASSPYGLSDTEAFF
V gene: TRBV7-3
D gene: NA
J gene: TRBJ1-1
clone size: NA

CDR3 DNA: TGCGCCAGCAGCCGGGATACAGGGGGCGCGGGAGCTTTCTTT
CDR3 protein: CASSRDTGGAGAFF
V gene: TRBV5-1
D gene: TRBD1
J gene: TRBJ1-1
clone size: NA

CDR3 DNA: TGCGCCAGCAGCCATTATCCGGGTTCTGCAGAGACCCAGTACTTC
CDR3 protein: CASSHYPGSAETQYF
V gene: TRBV4-1
D gene: NA
J gene: TRBJ2-5
clone size: NA

CDR3 DNA: TGTGCCAGCAGCGCGGGAAGGGACTTTGGGGCCAACGTCCTGACTTTC
CDR3 protein: CASSAGRDFGANVLTF
V gene: TRBV5-8
D gene: NA
J gene: TRBJ2-6
clone size: few

CDR3 DNA: TGTGCCAGCAGCATAGGACTCAACAATCAGCCCCAGCATTTT
CDR3 protein: CASSIGLNNQPQHF
V gene: TRBV7-9
D gene: NA
J gene: TRBJ1-5
clone size: NA

CDR3 DNA: TGTGCCAGCAGTTACGGGGGCCAGAACACTGAAGCTTTCTTT
CDR3 protein: CASSYGGQNTEAFF
V gene: TRBV6-5
D gene: NA
J gene: TRBJ1-1
clone size: NA

CDR3 DNA: TGTGCCAGTAGTCTAGGTAGCGCCTCTGGAAACACCATATATTTT
CDR3 protein: CASSLGSASGNTIYF
V gene: TRBV19
D gene: NA
J gene: TRBJ1-3
clone size: NA

CDR3 DNA: TGTGCCAGCAGTTTGGCCGGGACACAGGACAGAAAACTGTTTTTT
CDR3 protein: CASSLAGTQDRKLFF
V gene: TRBV27
D gene: NA
J gene: TRBJ1-4
clone size: few

CDR3 DNA: TGTGCCAGCAGTGAAGCAGGGGGCCACAATGAGCAGTTCTTC
CDR3 protein: CASSEAGGHNEQFF
V gene: TRBV25-1
D gene: TRBD1
J gene: TRBJ2-1
clone size: NA

CDR3 DNA: TGTGCCAGCAGTTTCTGGCCAGATACGCAGTATTTT
CDR3 protein: CASSFWPDTQYF
V gene: TRBV27
D gene: NA
J gene: TRBJ2-3
clone size: NA

CDR3 DNA: TGTGCCAGCAGCCAAGATTTTCAGGGTCGTACTGAGCAGTTCTTC
CDR3 protein: CASSQDFQGRTEQFF
V gene: TRBV4-2
D gene: NA
J gene: TRBJ2-1
clone size: NA

CDR3 DNA: TGTGCCAGCAGCGTAGCTGTTGACAGGCACACCGGGGAGCTGTTTTTT
CDR3 protein: CASSVAVDRHTGELFF
V gene: TRBV9
D gene: NA
J gene: TRBJ2-2
clone size: NA

CDR3 DNA: TGTGCCAGCAGCCGGGGCAGGGGGTTGAGTCAGCCCCAGCATTTT
CDR3 protein: CASSRGRGLSQPQHF
V gene: TRBV13
D gene: TRBD1
J gene: TRBJ1-5
clone size: NA

CDR3 DNA: TGTGCCAGCAGCGTAGGGGACAGCCAAGAGGCCCAGTACTTC
CDR3 protein: CASSVGDSQEAQYF
V gene: TRBV9
D gene: TRBD1
J gene: TRBJ2-5
clone size: NA

CDR3 DNA: TGTGCCAGTAGGAACATGAAGCGGGTCAATGAGCAGTTCTTC
CDR3 protein: CASRNMKRVNEQFF
V gene: TRBV19
D gene: NA
J gene: TRBJ2-1
clone size: NA

CDR3 DNA: TGTGCCAGCTCACCGGAGGGATACACTGAAGCTTTCTTT
CDR3 protein: CASSPEGYTEAFF
V gene: TRBV18
D gene: NA
J gene: TRBJ1-1
clone size: NA

CDR3 DNA: TGTGCCAGCAGTGTCATCTCTGGGGCCAACGTCCTGACTTTC
CDR3 protein: CASSVISGANVLTF
V gene: TRBV6-4
D gene: NA
J gene: TRBJ2-6
clone size: few

CDR3 DNA: TGTGCCAGCAGCCACAGGAATCAGCCCCAGCATTTT
CDR3 protein: CASSHRNQPQHF
V gene: TRBV6-6
D gene: NA
J gene: TRBJ1-5
clone size: NA

CDR3 DNA: TGTGCCAGCAGTGATGTGGACGGGACTAATCAGCCCCAGCATTTT
CDR3 protein: CASSDVDGTNQPQHF
V gene: TRBV6-1
D gene: NA
J gene: TRBJ1-5
clone size: NA

CDR3 DNA: TGTGCCAGCAGTTACGAGAGTGGCTCTGGAAACACCATATATTTT
CDR3 protein: CASSYESGSGNTIYF
V gene: TRBV6-5
D gene: NA
J gene: TRBJ1-3
clone size: NA

CDR3 DNA: TGTGCCAGCAGCCCCACAGGGGGCCCATCCGAGCAGTACTTC
CDR3 protein: CASSPTGGPSEQYF
V gene: TRBV7-8
D gene: TRBD1
J gene: TRBJ2-7
clone size: once

CDR3 DNA: TGTGCCAGCAGGGGGGGGACAGGGATCACTGAAGCTTTCTTT
CDR3 protein: CASRGGTGITEAFF
V gene: TRBV27
D gene: TRBD1
J gene: TRBJ1-1
clone size: NA

CDR3 DNA: TGTGCCTGGAGTGCACAAGAGACCCAGTACTTC
CDR3 protein: CAWSAQETQYF
V gene: TRBV30
D gene: NA
J gene: TRBJ2-5
clone size: NA

CDR3 DNA: TGTGCCAGTAGTATCACGGGGACAGGGTCGGTAGGGGCCAACGTCCTGACTTTC
CDR3 protein: CASSITGTGSVGANVLTF
V gene: TRBV19
D gene: TRBD1
J gene: TRBJ2-6
clone size: NA

CDR3 DNA: TGTGCCAGCAGGACCGGGACGGGGGATGAAAAACTGTTTTTT
CDR3 protein: CASRTGTGDEKLFF
V gene: TRBV6-1
D gene: NA
J gene: TRBJ1-4
clone size: NA

CDR3 DNA: TGCAGCGTTGAAGGAAGGGAACTAGCGGTAACCTACAATGAGCAGTTCTTC
CDR3 protein: CSVEGRELAVTYNEQFF
V gene: TRBV29-1
D gene: TRBD2
J gene: TRBJ2-1
clone size: few

CDR3 DNA: TGTGCCTGGAGTCAGGACAGGGCGGTTAATCAGGGTAAAGAGACCCAGTACTTC
CDR3 protein: CAWSQDRAVNQGKETQYF
V gene: TRBV30
D gene: TRBD1
J gene: TRBJ2-5
clone size: NA

CDR3 DNA: TGTGCCAGCAGCTTAGGGCTAGCGGGAGATACCGGGGAGCTGTTTTTT
CDR3 protein: CASSLGLAGDTGELFF
V gene: TRBV13
D gene: TRBD2
J gene: TRBJ2-2
clone size: once